This entry lists 9 T cell receptor beta chains sequenced from one sample in a study of vaccination effects on CD4 cells after COVID-19. Their antigens are not known. Expansion with viral peptide pools was applied to antigen-specific CD4+ T cells by the ViraFEST assay prior to sequencing. Scientists isolated CD4+ T cells after an approximately 11-day culture period ended. Profiled with immunoSEQ multiplex PCR; TCRdb holds only in-frame clones, not every one. The table lists some 59,000 clones, roughly 76% of them singletons. Specimen: CD4+ T cells from PBMCs cultured with HCoV-229E spike peptides, collected before COVID-19 vaccination. The receptor set was obtained from a human donor who received a COVID-19 vaccine.

V and J are TRBV6-4 and TRBJ2-7; D call uncertain. CDR3 length equals 20 residues. V was clipped by 1 base and J by 0 bases, with 25 bases between them. The germline V gene has CDR1 MRHNA and CDR2 SNTAGT. CDR3 region: CASSDLGQDPIYKCSYEQYV. The DNA of the CDR3 is TGTGCCAGCAGTGACTTAGGGCAGGACCCAATCTACAAATGCTCCTACGAGCAGTACGTC.

Turning to this clone: This sample includes further DNA sequences coding for the same CDR3. V and J are TRBV3-1 (or the pseudogene TRBV3-2) and TRBJ2-7; D gene uncertain. Trimming stripped 3 bases from V and 0 bases from J, with 3 bases between. The CDR3 covers 12 residues. The germline V gene has CDR1 LGHDT and CDR2 YNNKEL (reference sequence). CDR3 bases: TGTGCCAGCAGCCAGGGCTCCTACGAGCAGTACGTC. Translated: CASSQGSYEQYV.

V usage is TRBV24-1 and J usage is TRBJ2-2; 8 bases fit TRBD1. The CDR3 loop spans 16 amino acids. V was clipped by 3 bases and J by 7 bases; unmatched bases: 9. Germline CDR1 is KGHDR and CDR2 is SFDVKD. CDR3 loop: CATSDPRTGIVGELFF. The CDR3 region has the DNA TGTGCCACCAGTGATCCCCGGACAGGGATCGTCGGGGAGCTGTTTTTT.

This clone was seen once. The gene calls are TRBV18 and TRBJ2-5; D might be TRBD1 or TRBD2, each matching 5 bases. The CDR3 covers 16 residues. Germline V CDR1 and CDR2: KGHSH, LQKENI. The V and J ends lost 4 bases and 5 bases respectively, with 20 bases between them. The CDR3, as DNA: TGTGCCAGCTCACTCGGGACGGGACCTAGTACCGAGACCCAGTACTTC. Amino acid sequence: CASSLGTGPSTETQYF.

This clone was counted a single time. The genes are TRBV18 and TRBJ2-3; D call uncertain. The germline V gene has CDR1 KGHSH and CDR2 LQKENI. V lost 7 bases and J 2 bases, leaving 13 bases between the germline ends. CDR3 length: 14 residues. This CDR3 reads CASWTGLNTDTQYF. The CDR3, as DNA: TGTGCCAGCTGGACCGGGCTCAACACAGATACGCAGTATTTT.

V gene TRBV10-3 combines with J gene TRBJ2-6; 7 bases match TRBD1. Germline V gene sequence: CDR1 ENHRY, CDR2 SYGVKD. With 3 bases clipped from V and 0 bases from J, the junction kept 8 bases outside the gene matches. CDR3 length: 18 amino acids. The CDR3 nucleotides are TGTGCCATCAGTGACCGACAGGGCTCCAGCTCTGGGGCCAACGTCCTGACTTTC. Protein product: CAISDRQGSSSGANVLTF.

This rearrangement joins TRBV7-9 to TRBJ2-5; 9 bases line up with TRBD2. In germline, CDR1 is SEHNR, CDR2 FQNEAQ (reference sequence). The CDR3 spans 13 residues. Losses at the gene ends were 7 bases for V and 4 bases for J; bases not matched to a gene: 4. CDR3 DNA: TGTGCCAGCACCCTAGCGGGGAGAGAGACCCAGTACTTC. This encodes CASTLAGRETQYF.

The chain carries TRBV7-2 and TRBJ1-2; 7 nucleotides agree with TRBD1. With 2 bases clipped from V and 5 bases from J, the junction kept 8 bases outside the gene matches. Germline CDR1 SGHTA, CDR2 FQGNSA. The CDR3 totals 15 residues. Written as DNA, the CDR3 is TGTGCCAGCAGCTTAAAGGGGGCGACTGTGTATGGCTACACCTTC. It encodes CASSLKGATVYGYTF.

The chain has TRBV5-6 and TRBJ2-5, with 11 bases fitting TRBD1. With 5 bases clipped from V and 1 base from J, the junction kept 7 bases outside the gene matches. The CDR3 length is 16 residues. The germline V gene encodes CDR1 SGHDT and CDR2 YYEEEE. In nucleotides, the CDR3 is TGTGCCAGCAGTTACGTCGGGACAGGGGGCCAAGAGACCCAGTACTTC. Translation gives CASSYVGTGGQETQYF. Full variable domain (rest looked up from reference TRBV5-6 and TRBJ2-5): DAGVTQSPTHLIKTRGQQVTLRCSPKSGHDTVSWYQQALGQGPQFIFQYYEEEERQRGNFPDRFSGHQFPNYSSELNVNALLLGDSALYLCASSYVGTGGQETQYFGPGTRLLVL.